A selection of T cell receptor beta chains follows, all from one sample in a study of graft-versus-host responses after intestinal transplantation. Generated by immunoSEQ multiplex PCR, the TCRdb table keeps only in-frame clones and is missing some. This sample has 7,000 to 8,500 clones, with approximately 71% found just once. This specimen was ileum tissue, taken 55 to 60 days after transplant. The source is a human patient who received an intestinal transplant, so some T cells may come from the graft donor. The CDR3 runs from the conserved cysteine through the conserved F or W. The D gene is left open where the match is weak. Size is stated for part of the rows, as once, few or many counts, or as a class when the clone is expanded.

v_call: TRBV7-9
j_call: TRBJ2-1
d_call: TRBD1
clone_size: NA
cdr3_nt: TGTGCCAGCAGCTCGAAACCGGGACAGGGGTTCGGTAATGAGCAGTTCTTC
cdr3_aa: CASSSKPGQGFGNEQFF

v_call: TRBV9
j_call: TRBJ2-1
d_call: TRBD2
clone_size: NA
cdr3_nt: TGTGCCAGCAGCGAAGGGACTAGCGGCTACAATGAGCAGTTCTTC
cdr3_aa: CASSEGTSGYNEQFF

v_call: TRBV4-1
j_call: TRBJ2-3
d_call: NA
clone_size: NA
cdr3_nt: TGCGCCAGCAGCCCACGACAGTACACAGATACGCAGTATTTT
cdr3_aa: CASSPRQYTDTQYF

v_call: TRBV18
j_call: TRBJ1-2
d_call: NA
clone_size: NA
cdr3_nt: TGTGCCAGCTCACCACCTTCATCAGGCAACTATGGCTACACCTTC
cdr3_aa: CASSPPSSGNYGYTF

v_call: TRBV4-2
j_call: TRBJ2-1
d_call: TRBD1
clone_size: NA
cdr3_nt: TGTGCCAGCAGCCAGGTCTTACAGGGGTCCTACAATGAGCAGTTCTTC
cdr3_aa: CASSQVLQGSYNEQFF

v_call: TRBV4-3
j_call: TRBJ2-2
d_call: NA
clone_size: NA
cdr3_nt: TGCGCCAGCAGCCAAGTATTACTTAACACCGGGGAGCTGTTTTTT
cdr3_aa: CASSQVLLNTGELFF

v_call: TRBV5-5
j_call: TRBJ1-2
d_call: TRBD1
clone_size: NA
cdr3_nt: TGTGCCAGCAGCTTATTGTGGGACAGGAACTATGGCTACACCTTC
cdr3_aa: CASSLLWDRNYGYTF

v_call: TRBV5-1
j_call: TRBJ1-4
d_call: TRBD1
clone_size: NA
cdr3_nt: TGCGCCAGCAGCACTGGGACAGGCCTTGAAAAACTGTTTTTT
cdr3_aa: CASSTGTGLEKLFF

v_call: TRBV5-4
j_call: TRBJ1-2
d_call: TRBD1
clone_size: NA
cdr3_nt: TGTGCCAGCAGCCCGATCGGGGACAGGGTTGATGGCTACACCTTC
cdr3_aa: CASSPIGDRVDGYTF

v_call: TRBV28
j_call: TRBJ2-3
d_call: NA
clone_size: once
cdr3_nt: TGTGCCAGCAGTGCTACCGGAGTTGGCACAGATACGCAGTATTTT
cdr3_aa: CASSATGVGTDTQYF

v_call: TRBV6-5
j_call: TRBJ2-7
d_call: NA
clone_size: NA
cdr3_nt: TGTGCCAGCAGTTTCAGTGACAGCTCCTACGAGCAGTACTTC
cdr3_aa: CASSFSDSSYEQYF

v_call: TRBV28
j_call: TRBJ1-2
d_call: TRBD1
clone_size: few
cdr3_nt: TGTGCCAGCACCCCTATTGGGACAGACTATGGCTACACCTTC
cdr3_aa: CASTPIGTDYGYTF

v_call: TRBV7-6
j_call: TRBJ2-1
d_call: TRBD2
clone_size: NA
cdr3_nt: TGTGCCAGCAGCCTTTTCGGGGGGGCAAACTACAATGAGCAGTTCTTC
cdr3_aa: CASSLFGGANYNEQFF